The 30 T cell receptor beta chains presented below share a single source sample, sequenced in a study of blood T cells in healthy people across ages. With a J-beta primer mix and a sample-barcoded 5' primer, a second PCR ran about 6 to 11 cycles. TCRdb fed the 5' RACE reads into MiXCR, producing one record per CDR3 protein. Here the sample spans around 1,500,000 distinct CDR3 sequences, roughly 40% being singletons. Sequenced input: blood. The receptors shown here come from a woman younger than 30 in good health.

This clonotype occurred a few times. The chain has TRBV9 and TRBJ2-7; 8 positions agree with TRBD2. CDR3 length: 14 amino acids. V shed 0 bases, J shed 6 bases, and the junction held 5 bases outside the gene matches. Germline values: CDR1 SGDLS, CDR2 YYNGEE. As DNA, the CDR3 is TGTGCCAGCAGCGTAGATAGCGGGACCCTCGAGCAGTACTTC. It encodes CASSVDSGTLEQYF.

The CDR3: CASSTPLNEQYF. The CDR3 coding sequence is TGTGCCAGCAGCACGCCCCTCAATGAGCAGTACTTC. The chain employs TRBV6-6 and TRBJ2-7; D uncertain. The CDR3 covers 12 residues. V lost 6 bases to trimming and J lost 7 bases, with 13 bases between them. The germline CDR1 and CDR2 sequences are MNHNY and SVGAGI (reference sequence).

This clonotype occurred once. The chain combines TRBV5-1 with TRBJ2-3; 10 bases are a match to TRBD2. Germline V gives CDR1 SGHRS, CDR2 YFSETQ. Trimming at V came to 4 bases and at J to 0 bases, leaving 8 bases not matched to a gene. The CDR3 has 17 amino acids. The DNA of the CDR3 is TGCGCCAGCAGCAGACCCGTAGCGGGGGGTAGCACAGATACGCAGTATTTT. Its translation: CASSRPVAGGSTDTQYF.

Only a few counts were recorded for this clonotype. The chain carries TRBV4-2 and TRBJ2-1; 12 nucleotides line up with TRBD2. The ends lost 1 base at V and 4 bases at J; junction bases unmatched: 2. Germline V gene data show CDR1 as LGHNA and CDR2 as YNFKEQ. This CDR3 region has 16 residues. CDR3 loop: CASSQGGTSGYNEQFF. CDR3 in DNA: TGTGCCAGCAGCCAAGGTGGGACTAGCGGGTACAATGAGCAGTTCTTC.

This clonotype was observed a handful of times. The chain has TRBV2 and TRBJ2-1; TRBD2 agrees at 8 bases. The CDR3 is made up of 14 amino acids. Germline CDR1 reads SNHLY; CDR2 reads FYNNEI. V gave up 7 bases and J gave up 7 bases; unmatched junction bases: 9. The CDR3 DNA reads TGTGCCAGCAAGGGTAGCGGGGTGCTGAATGAGCAGTTCTTC. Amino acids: CASKGSGVLNEQFF.

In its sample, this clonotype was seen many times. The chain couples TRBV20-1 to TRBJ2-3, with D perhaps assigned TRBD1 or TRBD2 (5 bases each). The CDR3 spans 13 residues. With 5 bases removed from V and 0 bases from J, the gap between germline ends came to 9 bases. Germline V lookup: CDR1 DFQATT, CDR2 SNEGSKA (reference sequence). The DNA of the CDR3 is TGCAGTGCTGACGGGGCGAGCACAGATACGCAGTATTTT. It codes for CSADGASTDTQYF.

This CDR3 reads CASSFGPTVFMNTEAFF. CDR3 sequence (DNA): TGTGCCAGCAGTTTCGGGCCCACAGTTTTTATGAACACTGAAGCTTTCTTT. The chain carries TRBV27 and TRBJ1-1; no definite D call. CDR1 is MNHEY, CDR2 SMNVEV, per germline (reference sequence). The CDR3 has 17 amino acids. V dropped 3 bases and J dropped 0 bases, with 17 bases sitting between them.

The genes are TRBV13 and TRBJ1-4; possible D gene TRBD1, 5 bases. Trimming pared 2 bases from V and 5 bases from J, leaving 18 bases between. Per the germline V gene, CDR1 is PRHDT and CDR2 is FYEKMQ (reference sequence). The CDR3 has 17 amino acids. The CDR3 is CASSLTPLASGNEKLFF. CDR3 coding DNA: TGTGCCAGCAGCTTAACCCCCCTGGCTTCAGGGAATGAAAAACTGTTTTTT.

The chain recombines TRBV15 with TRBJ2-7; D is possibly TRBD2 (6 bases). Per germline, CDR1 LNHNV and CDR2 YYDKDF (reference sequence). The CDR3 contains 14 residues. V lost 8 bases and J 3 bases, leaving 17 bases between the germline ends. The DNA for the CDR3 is TGTGCCACCCGACGAGGGGCTAGCGACTACGAGCAGTACTTC. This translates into CATRRGASDYEQYF.

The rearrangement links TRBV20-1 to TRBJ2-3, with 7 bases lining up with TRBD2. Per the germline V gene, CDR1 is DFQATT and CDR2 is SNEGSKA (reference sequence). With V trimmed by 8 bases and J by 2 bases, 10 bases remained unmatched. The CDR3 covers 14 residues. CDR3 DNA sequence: TGCAGTTGGAGTGCGGGAGCTGACACAGATACGCAGTATTTT. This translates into CSWSAGADTDTQYF.

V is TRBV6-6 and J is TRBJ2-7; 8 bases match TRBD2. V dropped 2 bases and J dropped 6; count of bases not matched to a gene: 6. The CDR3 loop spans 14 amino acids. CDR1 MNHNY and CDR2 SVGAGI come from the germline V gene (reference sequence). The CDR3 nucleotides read TGTGCCAGCAGTTACAGCGGACTAGCCCCCGAGCAGTACTTC. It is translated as CASSYSGLAPEQYF.

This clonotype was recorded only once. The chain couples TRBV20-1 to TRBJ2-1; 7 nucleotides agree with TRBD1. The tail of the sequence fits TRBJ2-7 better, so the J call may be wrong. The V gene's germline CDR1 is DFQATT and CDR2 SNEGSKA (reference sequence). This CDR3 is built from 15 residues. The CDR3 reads CSARVPRQGYNEQYF. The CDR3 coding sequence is TGCAGTGCTAGAGTCCCGAGACAGGGATACAATGAGCAGTACTTC.

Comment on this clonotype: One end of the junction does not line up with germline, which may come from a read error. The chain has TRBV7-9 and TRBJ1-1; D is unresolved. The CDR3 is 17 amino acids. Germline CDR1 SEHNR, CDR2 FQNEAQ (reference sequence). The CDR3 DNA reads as TGTGCCAGCAGTCGGCTACCGGACGGCTACATGAACACCGAAGCTTTCTTT. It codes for CASSRLPDGYMNTEAFF.

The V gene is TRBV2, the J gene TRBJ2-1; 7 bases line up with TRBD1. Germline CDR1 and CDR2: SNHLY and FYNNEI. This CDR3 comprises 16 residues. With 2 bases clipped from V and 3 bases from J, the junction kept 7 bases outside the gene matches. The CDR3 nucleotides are TGTGCCAGCAGTGAACCTAGGACAGGCCGCTACAATGAGCAGTTCTTC. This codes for CASSEPRTGRYNEQFF.

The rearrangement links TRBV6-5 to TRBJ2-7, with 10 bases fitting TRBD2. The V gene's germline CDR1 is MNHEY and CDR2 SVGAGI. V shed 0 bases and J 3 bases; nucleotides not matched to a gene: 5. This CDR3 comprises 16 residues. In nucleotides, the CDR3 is TGTGCCAGCAGTTACTCGTTGTTAGCGGGAGGCTACGAGCAGTACTTC. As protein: CASSYSLLAGGYEQYF.

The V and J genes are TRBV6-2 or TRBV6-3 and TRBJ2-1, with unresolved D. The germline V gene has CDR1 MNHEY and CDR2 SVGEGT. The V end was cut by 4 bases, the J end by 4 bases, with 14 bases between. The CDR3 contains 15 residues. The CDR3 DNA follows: TGTGCCAGCAGTTCCCTCCGACGACAATACAATGAGCAGTTCTTC. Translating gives CASSSLRRQYNEQFF.

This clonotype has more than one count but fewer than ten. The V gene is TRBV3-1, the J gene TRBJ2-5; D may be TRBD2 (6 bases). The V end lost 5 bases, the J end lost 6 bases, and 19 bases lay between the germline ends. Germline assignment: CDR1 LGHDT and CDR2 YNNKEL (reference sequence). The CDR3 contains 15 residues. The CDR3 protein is CASSAGTSPWQTQYF. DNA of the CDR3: TGTGCCAGCAGCGCCGGGACTTCACCGTGGCAGACCCAGTACTTC.

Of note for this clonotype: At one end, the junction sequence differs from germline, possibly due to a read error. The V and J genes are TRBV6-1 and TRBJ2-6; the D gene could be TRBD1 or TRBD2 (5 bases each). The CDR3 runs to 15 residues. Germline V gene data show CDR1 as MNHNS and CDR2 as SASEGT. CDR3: CACSRDGSGANVLTF. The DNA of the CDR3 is TGTGCCTGCAGCCGGGACGGCTCTGGGGCCAACGTCCTGACTTTC.

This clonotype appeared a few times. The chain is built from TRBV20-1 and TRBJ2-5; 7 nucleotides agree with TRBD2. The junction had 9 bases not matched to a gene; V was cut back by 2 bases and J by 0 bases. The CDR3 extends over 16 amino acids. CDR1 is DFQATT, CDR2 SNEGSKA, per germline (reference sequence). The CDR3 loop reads CSARSTSDSYQETQYF. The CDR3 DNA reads TGCAGTGCTAGATCCACTAGCGACTCGTACCAAGAGACCCAGTACTTC.

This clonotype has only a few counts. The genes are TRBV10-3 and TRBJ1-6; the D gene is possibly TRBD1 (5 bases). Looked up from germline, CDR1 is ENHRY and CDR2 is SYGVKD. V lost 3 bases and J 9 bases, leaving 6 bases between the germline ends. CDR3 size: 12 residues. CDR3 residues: CAISDDSSPLHF. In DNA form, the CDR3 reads TGTGCCATCAGTGATGACAGTTCACCCCTCCACTTT.

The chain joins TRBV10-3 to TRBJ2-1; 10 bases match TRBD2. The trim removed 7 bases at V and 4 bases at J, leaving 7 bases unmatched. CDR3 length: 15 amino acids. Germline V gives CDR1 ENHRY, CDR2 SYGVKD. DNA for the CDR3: TGTGCCATCAACCAGCGGGAGGGGAAGTACAATGAGCAGTTCTTC. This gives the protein CAINQREGKYNEQFF.

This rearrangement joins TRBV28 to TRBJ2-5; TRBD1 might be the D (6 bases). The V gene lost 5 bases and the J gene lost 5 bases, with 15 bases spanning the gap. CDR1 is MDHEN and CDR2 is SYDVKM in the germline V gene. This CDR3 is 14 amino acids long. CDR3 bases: TGTGCCAGCAGTAGGACAGCTGGAAGGGAGACCCAGTACTTC. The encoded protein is CASSRTAGRETQYF.

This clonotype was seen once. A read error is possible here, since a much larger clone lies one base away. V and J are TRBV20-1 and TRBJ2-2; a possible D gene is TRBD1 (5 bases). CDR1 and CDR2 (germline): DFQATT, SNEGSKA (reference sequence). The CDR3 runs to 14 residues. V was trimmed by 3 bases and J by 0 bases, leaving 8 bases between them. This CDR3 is CSARGRANTGELFF. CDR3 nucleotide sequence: TGCAGTGCTAGGGGGCGAGCGAACACCGGGGAGCTGTTTTTT.

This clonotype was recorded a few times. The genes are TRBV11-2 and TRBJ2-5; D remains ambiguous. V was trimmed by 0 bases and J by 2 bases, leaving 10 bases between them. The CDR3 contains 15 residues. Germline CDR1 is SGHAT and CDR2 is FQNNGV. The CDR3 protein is CASSLDFGLQETQYF. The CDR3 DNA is TGTGCCAGCAGCTTAGATTTCGGGTTACAAGAGACCCAGTACTTC.

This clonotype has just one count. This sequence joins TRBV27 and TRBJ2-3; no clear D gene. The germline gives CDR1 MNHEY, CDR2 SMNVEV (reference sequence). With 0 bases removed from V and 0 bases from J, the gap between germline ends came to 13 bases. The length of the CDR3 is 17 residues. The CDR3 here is CASSLSFPLSSTDTQYF. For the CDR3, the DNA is TGTGCCAGCAGTTTATCGTTCCCGCTTTCTAGCACAGATACGCAGTATTTT.

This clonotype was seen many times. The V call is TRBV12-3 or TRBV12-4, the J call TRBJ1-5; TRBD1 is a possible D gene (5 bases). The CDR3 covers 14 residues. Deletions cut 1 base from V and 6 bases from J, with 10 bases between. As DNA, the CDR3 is TGTGCCAGCAGTTTAGGCGGCGGGGGTCAGCCCCAGCATTTT. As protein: CASSLGGGGQPQHF.

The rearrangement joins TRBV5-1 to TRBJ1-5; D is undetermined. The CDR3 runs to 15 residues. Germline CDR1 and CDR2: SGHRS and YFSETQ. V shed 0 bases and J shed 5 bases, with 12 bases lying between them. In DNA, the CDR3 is TGCGCCAGCAGCTTGGGGGCAGACGAGTATCAGCCCCAGCATTTT. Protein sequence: CASSLGADEYQPQHF. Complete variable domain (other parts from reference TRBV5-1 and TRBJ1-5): KAGVTQTPRYLIKTRGQQVTLSCSPISGHRSVSWYQQTPGQGLQFLFEYFSETQRNKGNFPGRFSGRQFSNSRSEMNVSTLELGDSALYLCASSLGADEYQPQHFGDGTRLSIL.

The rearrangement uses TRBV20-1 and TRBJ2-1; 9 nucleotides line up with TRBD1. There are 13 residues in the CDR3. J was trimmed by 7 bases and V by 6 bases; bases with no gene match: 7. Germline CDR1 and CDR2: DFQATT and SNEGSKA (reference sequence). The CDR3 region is CSALNRGLNEQFF. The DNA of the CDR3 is TGCAGTGCGCTTAACAGGGGGCTTAATGAGCAGTTCTTC.

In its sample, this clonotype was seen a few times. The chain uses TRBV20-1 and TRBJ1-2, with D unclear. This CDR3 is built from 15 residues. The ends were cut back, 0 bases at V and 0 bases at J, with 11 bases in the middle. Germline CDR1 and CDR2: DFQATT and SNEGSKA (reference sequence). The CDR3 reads CSARDHEPSNYGYTF. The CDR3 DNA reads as TGCAGTGCTAGAGATCACGAACCCTCTAACTATGGCTACACCTTC.

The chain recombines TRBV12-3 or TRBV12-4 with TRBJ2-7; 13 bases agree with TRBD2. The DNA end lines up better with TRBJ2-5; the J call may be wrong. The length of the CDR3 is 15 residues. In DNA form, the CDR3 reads TGTGCCAGCAGGACCGGGACTAGCGGGACAGAGACCCAGTACTTC. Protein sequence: CASRTGTSGTETQYF.